The next 31 T cell receptor beta chains were all read from a single sample in a study of control samples from healthy donors and cancer patients (TCRdb year 2020). Library preparation used the immunoSEQ multiplex PCR assay. TCRdb obtained this table from immuneACCESS and retained in-frame rearrangements with V and J assigned. These tables miss some clones; where compared with another copy, unresolved V genes account for less than half of the shortfall, and the remainder is unexplained. A total of roughly 400,000 clones appear in this sample, around 90% of them only once. Together, the top ten hold 6% to 7% of the sample. The sample comprised PBMCs. These receptors came from a man between 35 and 55 years old with head and neck cancer.

The CDR3 coding sequence is TGTGCCAGTAGTCCCGGCAGAAGTAATCAGCCCCAGCATTTT. It specifies CASSPGRSNQPQHF. This rearrangement joins TRBV19 to TRBJ1-5; D is undetermined. Between the trimmed V and J ends, which lost 5 bases and 4 bases, there was a span of 12 bases. CDR1 LNHDA and CDR2 SQIVND come from the germline V gene (reference sequence). This CDR3 comprises 14 residues. Drawing the rest from reference TRBV19 and TRBJ1-5, the complete variable domain is DGGITQSPKYLFRKEGQNVTLSCEQNLNHDAMYWYRQDPGQGLRLIYYSQIVNDFQKGDIAEGYSVSREKKESFPLTVTSAQKNPTAFYLCASSPGRSNQPQHFGDGTRLSIL.

The chain couples TRBV3-1 (or the pseudogene TRBV3-2) to TRBJ1-1, with 8 bases lining up with TRBD1. The V gene end was trimmed by 5 bases and the J gene end by 4 bases; junction bases not matched to a gene: 6. The germline gives CDR1 LGHDT, CDR2 YNNKEL (reference sequence). CDR3 length: 14 residues. DNA for the CDR3: TGTGCCAGCAGCTTCCACAGGGGGGGCACTGAAGCTTTCTTT. Protein: CASSFHRGGTEAFF.

The chain uses TRBV19 and TRBJ1-1; no clear D. The CDR3 consists of 13 residues. Per the germline V gene, CDR1 is LNHDA and CDR2 is SQIVND (reference sequence). V was pared by 7 bases and J by 3 bases, with 12 bases between. This chain's CDR3 is CASTPSGDTEAFF. CDR3 DNA sequence: TGTGCCAGTACCCCATCAGGCGACACTGAAGCTTTCTTT.

This rearrangement joins TRBV7-3 to TRBJ2-2, with no clear D. V was cut by 5 bases and J by 6 bases, with 10 bases left in between. Per germline, CDR1 SGHTA and CDR2 FQGTGA. The length of the CDR3 is 13 residues. The CDR3 loop is CASSLIESGELFF. DNA of the CDR3: TGTGCCAGCAGCCTCATAGAGTCCGGGGAGCTGTTTTTT.

The J gene is TRBJ2-3, the V gene TRBV5-4; the D call may be TRBD1 or TRBD2 (6 bases each). CDR3 length: 15 residues. Germline CDR1 and CDR2: SGHNT and YYREEE (reference sequence). The V end lost 6 bases, the J end lost 1 base, and 15 bases lay between the germline ends. Here the CDR3 DNA reads TGTGCCAGCAAGGAGGGGGGTGGGCGCACAGATACGCAGTATTTT. This codes for CASKEGGGRTDTQYF.

The chain carries TRBV11-3 and TRBJ2-5; the D is unclear. V lost 6 bases and J 3 bases, leaving 11 bases between the germline ends. The CDR3 covers 13 residues. Germline CDR1 SGHNT, CDR2 YENEEA. CDR3 in amino acids: CASSFTAEETQYF. The CDR3 DNA follows: TGTGCCAGCAGTTTTACAGCCGAAGAGACCCAGTACTTC.

The genes are TRBV19 and TRBJ2-1; D not resolved. The CDR3 covers 14 residues. Germline CDR1 LNHDA, CDR2 SQIVND (reference sequence). The V and J ends lost 5 bases and 6 bases respectively, with 14 bases between them. DNA for the CDR3: TGTGCCAGTAGTCGCGACCAAGACCTCAATGAGCAGTTCTTC. Translated: CASSRDQDLNEQFF. The variable domain in full, with the rest retrieved from reference TRBV19 and TRBJ2-1, is DGGITQSPKYLFRKEGQNVTLSCEQNLNHDAMYWYRQDPGQGLRLIYYSQIVNDFQKGDIAEGYSVSREKKESFPLTVTSAQKNPTAFYLCASSRDQDLNEQFFGPGTRLTVL.

The rearrangement uses TRBV10-1 and TRBJ1-2; D uncertain. From germline, CDR1 is WNHNN and CDR2 SYGVQD (reference sequence). The V and J ends lost 4 bases and 2 bases respectively, with 8 bases between them. The CDR3 runs 13 residues. CDR3 DNA: TGCGCCAGCAGTGTCGGGCAAAACTATGGCTACACCTTC. It encodes CASSVGQNYGYTF.

The chain couples TRBV11-3 to TRBJ2-7; D gene ambiguous. V lost 5 bases to trimming and J lost 3 bases, with 8 bases between them. CDR3 length: 12 residues. Germline V lookup: CDR1 SGHNT, CDR2 YENEEA. CDR3 region: CASSQSGYEQYF. The CDR3 region has the DNA TGTGCCAGCAGCCAGTCCGGCTACGAGCAGTACTTC.

To note about this clone: Other DNA sequences in the same sample also yield this CDR3. DNA of the CDR3: TGTGCCACCAGCAGGCCTGGACTGGCGGGGACCGGGGAGCTGTTTTTT. It yields the protein CATSRPGLAGTGELFF. This chain joins TRBV15 and TRBJ2-2, with a possible D match to TRBD2 (6 bases). The CDR3 covers 16 residues. Germline V gives CDR1 LNHNV, CDR2 YYDKDF (reference sequence). The ends were cut back, 3 bases at V and 5 bases at J, with 16 bases in the middle.

The chain links TRBV6-2 or TRBV6-3 to TRBJ1-5; 9 nucleotides match TRBD1. Trimming removed 2 bases from V and 6 bases from J; junction bases left unmatched: 8. The CDR3 is 16 residues long. Germline CDR1 reads MNHEY; CDR2 reads SVGEGT. The CDR3 region is CASSYATGGNGQPQHF. CDR3 coding DNA: TGTGCCAGCAGTTACGCGACAGGGGGTAATGGTCAGCCCCAGCATTTT.

This chain connects TRBV21-1 to TRBJ1-2; TRBD1, the D gene given by the table, was not confirmed from the DNA. TRBV21-1 has pseudogene status. The CDR3 sequence is 14 residues long. The CDR3 DNA reads TGTGCCAGCAGAGAGACAGGGGTTAACTATGGCTACACCTTC. Translation: CASRETGVNYGYTF.

The gene calls are TRBV7-2 and TRBJ2-5; D is ambiguous. The V end was cut by 1 base, the J end by 5 bases, with 14 bases between. This CDR3 has 15 residues. CDR1 is SGHTA and CDR2 is FQGNSA in the germline V gene. DNA of the CDR3: TGTGCCAGCAGCTTAGAAGCCCCTAGAAGGGAGACCCAGTACTTC. It encodes CASSLEAPRRETQYF.

The V and J genes are TRBV2 and TRBJ2-2, with 8 bases matching TRBD1. The CDR3 has 15 residues. Germline CDR1 and CDR2: SNHLY and FYNNEI. With V trimmed by 6 bases and J by 5 bases, 8 bases remained unmatched. CDR3 DNA: TGTGCCAGCAGCTTTCAGGGGGCCGGTACCGGGGAGCTGTTTTTT. It encodes CASSFQGAGTGELFF.

The chain couples TRBV18 to TRBJ2-3; 15 bases match TRBD2. Trimming removed 4 bases from V and 0 bases from J; junction bases left unmatched: 8. The CDR3 sequence is 19 residues long. Germline values: CDR1 KGHSH, CDR2 LQKENI. The CDR3: CASSRGTSGRPKSTDTQYF. CDR3 in DNA: TGTGCCAGCTCACGGGGGACTAGCGGGAGGCCGAAAAGCACAGATACGCAGTATTTT.

This chain connects TRBV3-1 (or the pseudogene TRBV3-2) to TRBJ1-1, with 7 bases fitting TRBD1. V lost 1 base to trimming and J lost 1 base; unmatched junction nucleotides: 3. CDR1 is LGHDT, CDR2 YNNKEL, per germline (reference sequence). The CDR3 has 15 residues. CDR3 protein: CASSQAAGGNTEAFF. CDR3 DNA sequence: TGTGCCAGCAGCCAAGCCGCAGGGGGGAACACTGAAGCTTTCTTT.

The V call is TRBV5-1, the J call TRBJ2-1; D unresolved. Germline CDR1 SGHRS, CDR2 YFSETQ. V lost 6 bases to trimming and J lost 6 bases, with 19 bases between them. The CDR3 contains 15 residues. The CDR3 loop reads CASKQWALSANEQFF. The DNA of the CDR3 is TGCGCCAGCAAACAGTGGGCTCTGTCCGCCAATGAGCAGTTCTTC.

V usage is TRBV19 and J usage is TRBJ2-1; TRBD1 agrees at 8 bases. Per the germline V gene, CDR1 is LNHDA and CDR2 is SQIVND (reference sequence). The CDR3 has 14 amino acids. V shed 4 bases and J 10 bases; nucleotides not matched to a gene: 9. As DNA, the CDR3 is TGTGCCAGTAGTACCCCGGGACAGGCAGGGGAGCAGTTCTTC. It codes for CASSTPGQAGEQFF.

This chain uses TRBV19 with TRBJ2-7; 9 nucleotides line up with TRBD1. Germline-derived CDR1 and CDR2 are LNHDA and SQIVND (reference sequence). The CDR3 has 17 residues. The junction had 13 bases not matched to a gene; V was cut back by 4 bases and J by 3 bases. The CDR3 loop reads CASSKAPTTGGIYEQYF. For the CDR3, the DNA is TGTGCCAGTAGTAAAGCCCCCACGACAGGGGGAATCTACGAGCAGTACTTC.

The genes are TRBV9 and TRBJ1-2; D is uncertain. Trimming took off 0 bases at V and 0 bases at J, with 9 bases between the two ends. The germline V gene encodes CDR1 SGDLS and CDR2 YYNGEE. This CDR3 has 15 residues. The CDR3 DNA is TGTGCCAGCAGCGTAGATGGCAGAGCTAACTATGGCTACACCTTC. It yields the protein CASSVDGRANYGYTF.

The chain has TRBV5-6 and TRBJ2-1, with D maybe TRBD2 (5 bases). The CDR3 extends over 12 amino acids. Germline CDR1 is SGHDT and CDR2 is YYEEEE. V lost 0 bases, J lost 12 bases, and 10 bases lay in between. This chain's CDR3 is CASSLGARGQFF. CDR3 nucleotides: TGTGCCAGCAGCTTGGGGGCCCGGGGGCAGTTCTTC.

The chain employs TRBV30 and TRBJ2-6, with 11 bases matching TRBD2. Germline CDR1 is GTSNPN and CDR2 is SVGIG (reference sequence). Trimming took 3 bases from V and 2 from J; bases not matched to a gene: 6. The CDR3 length is 17 residues. The CDR3 DNA follows: TGTGCCTGGAGGGCGACTAGCGGGACACCTGGGGCCAACGTCCTGACTTTC. Protein: CAWRATSGTPGANVLTF.

V and J are TRBV6-2 or TRBV6-3 and TRBJ1-1; D may be TRBD1 (5 bases). CDR1 MNHEY and CDR2 SVGEGT come from the germline V gene. The V gene lost 0 bases and the J gene lost 7 bases, with 18 bases spanning the gap. CDR3 length equals 16 residues. The CDR3 bases are TGTGCCAGCAGTTACTCTAAACGTAAGCAGGGCAATGAAGCTTTCTTT. Protein sequence: CASSYSKRKQGNEAFF.

V and J are TRBV30 and TRBJ1-2; D remains unclear. CDR3 length: 11 amino acids. The germline V and J ends were trimmed by 3 bases and 2 bases, with 4 bases remaining between them. Germline V CDR1 and CDR2: GTSNPN, SVGIG (reference sequence). The CDR3 loop is CAWSENYGYTF. The CDR3 region has the DNA TGTGCCTGGAGCGAAAACTATGGCTACACCTTC.

In the case of this clone: The junction shows a germline mismatch at one end, possibly a read error. The chain has TRBV10-2 and TRBJ2-2, with TRBD2 as a possible D gene (5 bases). The germline CDR1 and CDR2 sequences are WSHSY and SAAADI. The CDR3 covers 16 residues. The CDR3 reads CASSERARGEHRGAVF. The CDR3 region has the DNA TGCGCCAGCAGTGAGAGAGCTCGCGGTGAACACCGGGGAGCTGTTTTT.

The V gene is TRBV28, the J gene TRBJ2-1, with 10 bases matching TRBD1. The CDR3 runs 17 residues. Trimming took 7 bases from V and 6 from J; bases not matched to a gene: 15. Germline loops: CDR1 MDHEN, CDR2 SYDVKM. The CDR3 DNA sequence: TGTGCCAGCAATTCTCCCCCGACAGGGGGCAATCCCAATGAGCAGTTCTTC. This translates into CASNSPPTGGNPNEQFF.

This rearrangement joins TRBV6-5 to TRBJ2-2; D possibly matches TRBD1 or TRBD2 (5 bases each). There are 15 residues in the CDR3. The germline V gene encodes CDR1 MNHEY and CDR2 SVGAGI. Trimming pared 0 bases from V and 13 bases from J, leaving 18 bases between. The CDR3: CASSYSTNDSPTLFF. The CDR3 nucleotides are TGTGCCAGCAGTTACTCGACTAATGACAGTCCTACGCTGTTTTTT.

J is TRBJ2-5 and V is TRBV30, with TRBD1 matching 8 bases. The CDR3 runs 13 residues. V lost 5 bases, J lost 5 bases, and 7 bases stayed unmatched. Per germline, CDR1 GTSNPN and CDR2 SVGIG (reference sequence). CDR3 in amino acids: CAWGGQGRETQYF. DNA of the CDR3: TGTGCCTGGGGAGGACAGGGACGGGAGACCCAGTACTTC.

This chain links TRBV9 with TRBJ2-5, with 9 bases matching TRBD2. V was clipped by 3 bases and J by 3 bases; unmatched bases: 3. The CDR3 extends over 14 amino acids. The germline CDR1 and CDR2 sequences are SGDLS and YYNGEE. CDR3 coding DNA: TGTGCCAGCAGCGGCTTAGCGGGAGAAGAGACCCAGTACTTC. Translated, it gives CASSGLAGEETQYF.

The chain couples TRBV7-9 to TRBJ2-5, with D tentatively TRBD1 (5 bases). V shed 6 bases and J shed 5 bases, with 16 bases lying between them. Germline V gene lookup returns CDR1 SEHNR and CDR2 FQNEAQ (reference sequence). This CDR3 has 14 residues. For the CDR3, the DNA is TGTGCCAGCAGATCATTCAGGGATGGGGAGACCCAGTACTTC. This codes for CASRSFRDGETQYF.

The chain joins TRBV19 to TRBJ2-7; the D call may be TRBD1 or TRBD2 (6 bases each). Trimming cost V 3 bases and J 1 base, with 13 bases left between them. CDR1 LNHDA and CDR2 SQIVND come from the germline V gene (reference sequence). CDR3 size: 15 residues. DNA of the CDR3: TGTGCCAGTAGTATGGGGGGCCAGCGGTCCTACGAGCAGTACTTC. This sequence encodes CASSMGGQRSYEQYF. The full variable domain, rest sourced from reference TRBV19 and TRBJ2-7, is DGGITQSPKYLFRKEGQNVTLSCEQNLNHDAMYWYRQDPGQGLRLIYYSQIVNDFQKGDIAEGYSVSREKKESFPLTVTSAQKNPTAFYLCASSMGGQRSYEQYFGPGTRLTVT.